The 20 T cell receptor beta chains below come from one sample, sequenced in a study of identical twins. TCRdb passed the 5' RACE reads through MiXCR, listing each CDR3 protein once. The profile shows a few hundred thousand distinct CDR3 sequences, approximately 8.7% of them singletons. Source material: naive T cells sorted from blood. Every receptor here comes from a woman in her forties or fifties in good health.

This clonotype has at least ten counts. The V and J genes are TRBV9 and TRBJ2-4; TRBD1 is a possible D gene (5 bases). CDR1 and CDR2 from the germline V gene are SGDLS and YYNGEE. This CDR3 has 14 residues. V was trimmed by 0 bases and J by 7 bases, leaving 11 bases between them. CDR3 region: CASSVDPGSNIQYF. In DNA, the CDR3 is TGTGCCAGCAGCGTAGATCCAGGGTCTAACATTCAGTACTTC.

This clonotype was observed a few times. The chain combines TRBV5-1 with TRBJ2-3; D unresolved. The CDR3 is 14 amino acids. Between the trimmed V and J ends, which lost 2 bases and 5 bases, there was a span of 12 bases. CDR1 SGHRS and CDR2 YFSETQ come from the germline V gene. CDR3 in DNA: TGCGCCAGCAGCTTCGGAGATAAGGGAGATACGCAGTATTTT. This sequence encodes CASSFGDKGDTQYF. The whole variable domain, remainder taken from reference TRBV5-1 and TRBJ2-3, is KAGVTQTPRYLIKTRGQQVTLSCSPISGHRSVSWYQQTPGQGLQFLFEYFSETQRNKGNFPGRFSGRQFSNSRSEMNVSTLELGDSALYLCASSFGDKGDTQYFGPGTRLTVL.

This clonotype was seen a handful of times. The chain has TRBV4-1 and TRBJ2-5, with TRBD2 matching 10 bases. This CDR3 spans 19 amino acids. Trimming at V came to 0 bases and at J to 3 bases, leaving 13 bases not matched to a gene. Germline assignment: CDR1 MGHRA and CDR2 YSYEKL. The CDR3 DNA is TGCGCCAGCAGCCAAGATCGGGCTAGCGGGAGAGGTGGGGAAGAGACCCAGTACTTC. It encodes CASSQDRASGRGGEETQYF.

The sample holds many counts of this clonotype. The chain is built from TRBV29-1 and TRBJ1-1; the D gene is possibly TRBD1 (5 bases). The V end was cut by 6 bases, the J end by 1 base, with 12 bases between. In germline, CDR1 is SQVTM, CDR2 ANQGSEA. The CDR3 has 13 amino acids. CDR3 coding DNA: TGCAGCGTCAGGGCCCAGAAGAACACTGAAGCTTTCTTT. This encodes CSVRAQKNTEAFF.

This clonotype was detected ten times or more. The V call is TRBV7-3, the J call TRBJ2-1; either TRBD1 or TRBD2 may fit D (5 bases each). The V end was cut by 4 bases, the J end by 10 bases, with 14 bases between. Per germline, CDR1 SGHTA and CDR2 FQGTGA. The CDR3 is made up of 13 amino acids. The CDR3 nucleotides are TGTGCCAGCAGCTCACAGGAGGATCGGGAGCAGTTCTTC. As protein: CASSSQEDREQFF.

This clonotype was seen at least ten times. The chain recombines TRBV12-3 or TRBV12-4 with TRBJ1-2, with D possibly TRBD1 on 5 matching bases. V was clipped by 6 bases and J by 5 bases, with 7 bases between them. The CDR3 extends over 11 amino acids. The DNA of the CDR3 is TGTGCCAGCAGCCGACAGTATGGCTACACCTTC. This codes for CASSRQYGYTF.

The CDR3, as DNA: TGCAGCGTTGAAAGCGGGAGCTACAATGAGCAGTTCTTC. Its translation: CSVESGSYNEQFF. The chain couples TRBV29-1 to TRBJ2-1, with 8 bases fitting TRBD2. Germline CDR1 is SQVTM and CDR2 is ANQGSEA. V was clipped by 2 bases and J by 3 bases; unmatched bases: 0. The CDR3 runs to 13 residues.

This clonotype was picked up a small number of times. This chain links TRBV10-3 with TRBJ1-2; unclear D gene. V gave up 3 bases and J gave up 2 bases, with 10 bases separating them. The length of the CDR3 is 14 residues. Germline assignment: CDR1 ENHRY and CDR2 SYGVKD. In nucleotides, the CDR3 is TGTGCCATCAGTGATGGGAACAGAAACTATGGCTACACCTTC. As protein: CAISDGNRNYGYTF.

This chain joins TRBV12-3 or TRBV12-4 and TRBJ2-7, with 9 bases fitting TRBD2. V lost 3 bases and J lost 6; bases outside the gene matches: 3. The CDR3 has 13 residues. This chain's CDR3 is CASSLAGGVEQYV. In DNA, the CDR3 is TGTGCCAGCAGTTTGGCGGGAGGGGTCGAGCAGTACGTC.

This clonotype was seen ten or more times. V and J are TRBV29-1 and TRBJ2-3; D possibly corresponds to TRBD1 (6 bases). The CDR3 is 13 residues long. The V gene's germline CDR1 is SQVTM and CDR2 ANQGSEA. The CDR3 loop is CRAGQGITDTQYF. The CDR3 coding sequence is TGCAGGGCTGGGCAGGGGATCACAGATACGCAGTATTTT.

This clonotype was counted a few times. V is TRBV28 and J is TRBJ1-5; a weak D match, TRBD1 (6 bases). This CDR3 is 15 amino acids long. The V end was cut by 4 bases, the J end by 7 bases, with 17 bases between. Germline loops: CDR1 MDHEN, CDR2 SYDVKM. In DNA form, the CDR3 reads TGTGCCAGCAGTTCACTCCAGGGGCGGGAGCAGCCCCAGCATTTT. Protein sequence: CASSSLQGREQPQHF. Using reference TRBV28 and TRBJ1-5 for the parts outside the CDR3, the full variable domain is DVKVTQSSRYLVKRTGEKVFLECVQDMDHENMFWYRQDPGLGLRLIYFSYDVKMKEKGDIPEGYSVSREKKERFSLILESASTNQTSMYLCASSSLQGREQPQHFGDGTRLSIL.

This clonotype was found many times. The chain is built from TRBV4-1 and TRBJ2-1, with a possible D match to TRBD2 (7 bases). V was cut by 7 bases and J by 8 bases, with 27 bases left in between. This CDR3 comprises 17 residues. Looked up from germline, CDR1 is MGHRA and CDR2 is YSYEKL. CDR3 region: CASTPFSGLGEGDEQFF. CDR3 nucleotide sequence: TGCGCCAGCACTCCTTTCTCCGGGCTCGGGGAGGGGGATGAGCAGTTCTTC.

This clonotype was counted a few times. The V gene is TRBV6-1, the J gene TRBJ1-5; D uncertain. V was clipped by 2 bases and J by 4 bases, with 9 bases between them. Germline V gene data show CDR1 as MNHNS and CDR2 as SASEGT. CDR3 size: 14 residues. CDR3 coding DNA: TGTGCCAGCAGTGAACAGAACATTAATCAGCCCCAGCATTTT. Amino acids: CASSEQNINQPQHF.

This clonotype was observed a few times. CDR3 protein: CASSATGGSQPQHF. CDR3 nucleotide sequence: TGTGCCAGCAGCGCTACAGGGGGTAGTCAGCCCCAGCATTTT. This chain connects TRBV5-6 to TRBJ1-5, with 8 bases lining up with TRBD1. The junction had 6 bases not matched to a gene; V was cut back by 4 bases and J by 6 bases. The CDR3 contains 14 residues. Per germline, CDR1 SGHDT and CDR2 YYEEEE.

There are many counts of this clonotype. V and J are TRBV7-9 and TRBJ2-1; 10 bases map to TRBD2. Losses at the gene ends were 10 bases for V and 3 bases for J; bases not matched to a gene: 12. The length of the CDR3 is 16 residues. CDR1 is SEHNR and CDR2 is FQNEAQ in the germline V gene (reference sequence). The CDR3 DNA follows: TGTGCCACCCCGGGGAGCGGGAGGGGCATCTACAATGAGCAGTTCTTC. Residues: CATPGSGRGIYNEQFF.

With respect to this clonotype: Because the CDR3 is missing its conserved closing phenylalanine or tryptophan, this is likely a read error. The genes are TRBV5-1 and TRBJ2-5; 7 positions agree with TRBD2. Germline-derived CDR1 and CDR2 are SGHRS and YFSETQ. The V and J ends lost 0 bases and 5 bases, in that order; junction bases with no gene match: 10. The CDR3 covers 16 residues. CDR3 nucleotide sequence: TGCGCCAGCAGCTTGGACGGCGGGAGTATGGAGGAGACCCAGTACTGC. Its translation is CASSLDGGSMEETQYC.

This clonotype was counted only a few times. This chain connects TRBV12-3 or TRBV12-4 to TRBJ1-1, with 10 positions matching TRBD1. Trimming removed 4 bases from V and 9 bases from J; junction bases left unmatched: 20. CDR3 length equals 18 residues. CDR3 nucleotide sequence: TGTGCCAGCAGTTCGATCAACCCGGGACAGGGGTGGAATGAGAAAGCTTTCTTT. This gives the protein CASSSINPGQGWNEKAFF.

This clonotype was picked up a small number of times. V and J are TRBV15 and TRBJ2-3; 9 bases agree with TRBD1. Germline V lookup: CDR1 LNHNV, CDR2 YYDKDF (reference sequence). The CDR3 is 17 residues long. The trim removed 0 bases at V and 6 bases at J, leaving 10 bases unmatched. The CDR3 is CATSREIQGARDDTQYF. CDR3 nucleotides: TGTGCCACCAGCAGAGAGATACAGGGGGCGCGGGATGATACGCAGTATTTT.

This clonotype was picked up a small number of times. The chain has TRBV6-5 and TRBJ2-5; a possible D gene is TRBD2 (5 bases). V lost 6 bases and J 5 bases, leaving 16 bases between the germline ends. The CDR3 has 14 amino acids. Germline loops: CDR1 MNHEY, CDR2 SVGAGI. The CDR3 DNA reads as TGTGCCAGCAGGGGCGGGCACATAGGGGAGACCCAGTACTTC. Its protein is CASRGGHIGETQYF.

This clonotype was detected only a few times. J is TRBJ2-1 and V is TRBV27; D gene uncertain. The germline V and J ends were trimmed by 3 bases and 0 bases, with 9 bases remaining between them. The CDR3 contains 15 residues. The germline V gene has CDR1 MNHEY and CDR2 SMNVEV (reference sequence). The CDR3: CASSFKRSSYNEQFF. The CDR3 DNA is TGTGCCAGCAGTTTCAAAAGGAGCTCCTACAATGAGCAGTTCTTC.